Presented here are 4 T cell receptor beta chains from one specimen sequenced in a study of blood T cell repertoires in COVID-19. TCRdb keeps only in-frame clones here, not all; method: immunoSEQ multiplex PCR. This table has a few hundred thousand clones, around 89% appearing once. The sequencing sample was made of peripheral blood. These receptors were obtained from a woman aged 50 to 60 with COVID-19, enrolled during active disease.

V usage is TRBV19 and J usage is TRBJ2-7, with 8 positions matching TRBD1. The CDR3 sequence is 15 residues long. From germline, CDR1 is LNHDA and CDR2 SQIVND (reference sequence). V lost 4 bases, J lost 4 bases, and 9 bases stayed unmatched. CDR3 nucleotide sequence: TGTGCCAGTAGTAGATTCGGACAGGGATTTTACGAGCAGTACTTC. This sequence encodes CASSRFGQGFYEQYF.

The chain joins TRBV10-2 to TRBJ1-1, with D hard to call. This CDR3 is 13 amino acids long. V lost 6 bases, J lost 2 bases, and 10 bases lay in between. The germline CDR1 and CDR2 sequences are WSHSY and SAAADI. The DNA for the CDR3 is TGCGCCAGCAGATTACAGATTAACACTGAAGCTTTCTTT. Translating it yields CASRLQINTEAFF.

This clone was detected once. The chain is built from TRBV3-1 (or the pseudogene TRBV3-2) and TRBJ1-2; 10 bases line up with TRBD1. Germline CDR1 and CDR2: LGHDT and YNNKEL (reference sequence). CDR3 size: 15 residues. V dropped 1 base and J dropped 4; count of bases not matched to a gene: 3. For the CDR3, the DNA is TGTGCCAGCAGCCAAGGAGGGACAGGGGCCTATGGCTACACCTTC. Translating it yields CASSQGGTGAYGYTF.

The chain links TRBV7-2 to TRBJ2-7; D is undetermined. CDR3 length: 12 amino acids. V was trimmed by 0 bases and J by 7 bases, leaving 7 bases between them. The germline gives CDR1 SGHTA, CDR2 FQGNSA. The CDR3 loop is CASSLAEVEQYF. The CDR3 nucleotides are TGTGCCAGCAGCTTAGCTGAGGTAGAGCAGTACTTC.